These T cell receptor beta chains were read from a single sample in a study of CD4 and CD8 cells across lung adenocarcinoma regions. Via MiXCR, TCRdb re-called the PCR reads, giving one row per CDR3 protein. The data show more than 15,000 distinct CDR3 sequences, 45% to 55% seen once. The sequencing input was CD4+ T cells from the margin of a lung tumor. The receptor set was obtained from a male donor with lung adenocarcinoma. The CD4 and CD8 labels of this study may be unreliable. CDR3s include the opening cysteine and the closing phenylalanine or tryptophan. Each record gives: V gene, J gene, CDR3 protein.

V: TRBV5-1
J: TRBJ1-1
CDR3: CASSLGVNTEAFF

V: TRBV27
J: TRBJ1-3
CDR3: CASRKFMGNTIYF

V: TRBV6-1
J: TRBJ2-4
CDR3: CARSPGEWAKNTQYF

V: TRBV4-2
J: TRBJ2-1
CDR3: CASSQGPGGNEQFF

V: TRBV6-1
J: TRBJ2-1
CDR3: CARIAGGSYNEQFF

V: TRBV6-1
J: TRBJ1-1
CDR3: CASRGQLNTEAFF

V: TRBV10-1
J: NA
CDR3: CASSEGATGDEQYF

V: TRBV7-2
J: TRBJ1-4
CDR3: CASSLPGAGEKLFF

V: TRBV20-1
J: TRBJ2-4
CDR3: CSADGQMIAKNIQYF

V: TRBV6-1
J: TRBJ2-1
CDR3: CASQGLVGGEQFF

V: TRBV6-4
J: TRBJ2-3
CDR3: CARGVGGRGPDTQYF

V: TRBV3-1
J: TRBJ2-2
CDR3: CASKSGRGELFF

V: TRBV6-1
J: TRBJ1-2
CDR3: CAGGEGGGGGGGYTF

V: TRBV10-2
J: TRBJ2-3
CDR3: CASSRVAAADTQYF

V: TRBV7-9
J: TRBJ1-4
CDR3: CASSPDRVFEKLFF

V: TRBV6-5
J: TRBJ2-7
CDR3: CASSYSGGGRSYEQYF

V: TRBV27
J: TRBJ2-1
CDR3: CASALRWAGGNEQFF

V: TRBV6-6
J: TRBJ2-2
CDR3: CASSYQSHGNTGELFF

V: TRBV7-2
J: TRBJ2-3
CDR3: CASSLLGSLSTDTQYF

V: TRBV7-2
J: TRBJ2-7
CDR3: CASSLGAGSRWDEQYF

V: TRBV30
J: TRBJ2-3
CDR3: CAWKTSPLVLKSDTQYF

V: TRBV4-1
J: TRBJ2-4
CDR3: CASSGPGRGARDTQYF